This T cell receptor (beta chain) was sequenced in a study of T cells in women clearing cervical HPV infection. Background on the study: Controls' single incident HPV16 infection cleared within 12 months without precancer. General study points: Controls had more TRBV6-7 (0.16%) than cases (roughly 0.11%).

This CDR3 has 13 residues. V lost 6 bases, J lost 6 bases, and 7 bases stayed unmatched. Germline loops: CDR1 SGHTA, CDR2 FQGTGA. Assay used: immunoSEQ multiplex PCR; TCRdb lists only in-frame clones, some missing. The sample totals 35,000 to 45,000 clones. Prevalent HPV16 infections were excluded; only incident single HPV16 infections included. About this clone: As yet, its antigen is unknown. Coverage ceases 3 residues before the CDR3 finishes, and the germline J gene fills in the end.

Sequences were obtained from blood buffy coat. The clonotype was recovered from a woman between 18 and 70 years old with a cervical HPV16 infection that either progressed to CIN3+ or cleared (not recorded which). The rearrangement links TRBV7-3 to TRBJ1-2; 7 bases fit TRBD1. The DNA read from the CDR3 is TGTGCCAGCAGTCTCCGGGACAGAGATGGC. Translation: CASSLRDRDG. The full-length CDR3 reads as CASSLRDRDGYTF.